A selection of T cell receptor beta chains follows, all from one sample in a study of cytotoxic CD8 clonotypes in ibrutinib-treated CLL. Only in-frame clones appear in the TCRdb table, and some are missing; sequencing was by immunoSEQ multiplex PCR. Among just over 65,000 clones, roughly two thirds were seen once, and the ten largest hold 5.7%. The specimen was PBMCs, collected after 12 months of ibrutinib treatment. These receptors all come from a human donor with chronic lymphocytic leukemia. CDR3s include the opening cysteine and the closing phenylalanine or tryptophan. D genes are given only for firm matches. Clone size, where shown, is once, few, many, or a class for clones that have expanded.

J gene	D gene	clone size	V gene	CDR3 protein	CDR3 DNA
TRBJ2-2	TRBD1	NA	TRBV7-2	CASSLRTGGGGELFF	TGTGCCAGCAGCTTAAGGACAGGGGGCGGCGGGGAGCTGTTTTTT
TRBJ1-5	NA	NA	TRBV7-2	CASSLAYNREEPQHF	TGTGCCAGCAGCTTAGCGTATAATCGGGAAGAGCCCCAGCATTTT
TRBJ1-1	NA	once	TRBV27	CASSLYGIPGTEAFF	TGTGCCAGCAGTTTATATGGGATTCCAGGCACTGAAGCTTTCTTT
TRBJ1-5	NA	few	TRBV2	CASSLGTGVGNQPQHF	TGTGCCAGCAGTTTAGGAACAGGAGTAGGCAATCAGCCCCAGCATTTT
TRBJ2-5	TRBD1	NA	TRBV28	CASGTGAGETQYF	TGTGCCAGTGGGACAGGGGCTGGGGAGACCCAGTACTTC
TRBJ1-6	TRBD1	few	TRBV2	CASSRDRGSPLHF	TGTGCCAGCAGTCGGGACAGGGGTTCACCCCTCCACTTT
TRBJ2-6	NA	NA	TRBV10-3	CASKESSGANVLTF	TGTGCCAGCAAGGAGAGTTCTGGGGCCAACGTCCTGACTTTC
TRBJ1-4	NA	NA	TRBV14	CASSPNGRSNEKLFF	TGTGCCAGCAGCCCGAACGGACGGTCTAATGAAAAACTGTTTTTT
TRBJ2-7	NA	NA	TRBV6-5	CASSYPLGTDSYEQYF	TGTGCCAGCAGTTACCCTCTCGGGACTGACTCCTACGAGCAGTACTTC
TRBJ1-4	NA	NA	TRBV27	CASSFSMQSEKLFF	TGTGCCAGCAGTTTCTCCATGCAGAGCGAAAAACTGTTTTTT
TRBJ2-3	TRBD1	once	TRBV7-9	CASSLEGWTGWADTQYF	TGTGCCAGCAGCTTAGAAGGATGGACAGGGTGGGCAGATACGCAGTATTTT
TRBJ2-7	NA	NA	TRBV2	CASSEQGYEQYF	TGTGCCAGCAGTGAACAGGGATACGAGCAGTACTTC
TRBJ2-5	TRBD2	NA	TRBV2	CASRRRAGGPEETQYF	TGTGCCAGCAGAAGAAGAGCGGGGGGGCCGGAAGAGACCCAGTACTTC
TRBJ1-6	NA	NA	TRBV7-8	CASSLKEGNSPLHF	TGTGCCAGCAGCTTAAAAGAGGGAAATTCACCCCTCCACTTT
TRBJ2-3	NA	NA	TRBV10-1	CASSEQTDTQYF	TGCGCCAGCAGTGAACAGACAGATACGCAGTATTTT
TRBJ1-2	TRBD1	NA	TRBV28	CASSPRTGGFDGYTF	TGTGCCAGCAGTCCCCGGACAGGGGGCTTTGACGGCTACACCTTC
TRBJ1-4	NA	NA	TRBV29-1	CSVEEAKGDEKLFF	TGCAGCGTTGAAGAGGCGAAAGGTGATGAAAAACTGTTTTTT
TRBJ1-6	TRBD1	few	TRBV7-2	CASSRGGTGRSSPLHF	TGTGCCAGCAGCCGGGGCGGGACAGGGAGGAGTTCACCCCTCCACTTT
TRBJ2-7	NA	NA	TRBV5-1	CASGAGIYEQYF	TGCGCCAGTGGGGCAGGGATCTACGAGCAGTACTTC
TRBJ2-3	NA	NA	TRBV15	CATSRDRWSPSTDTQYF	TGTGCCACCAGCAGAGATCGTTGGAGCCCTAGCACAGATACGCAGTATTTT
TRBJ1-2	NA	NA	TRBV30	CAWRGIAGFYGYTF	TGTGCCTGGAGGGGGATCGCAGGGTTCTATGGCTACACCTTC
TRBJ1-2	NA	few	TRBV7-9	CASSLVGDATYGYTF	TGTGCCAGCAGCTTAGTGGGGGATGCCACCTATGGCTACACCTTC
TRBJ1-3	NA	NA	TRBV9	CASNREGQAGNTIYF	TGTGCCAGCAACAGGGAGGGGCAGGCTGGAAACACCATATATTTT
TRBJ1-2	NA	NA	TRBV7-9	CASSLEGANYGYTF	TGTGCCAGCAGCTTAGAAGGGGCTAACTATGGCTACACCTTC
TRBJ1-4	NA	NA	TRBV6-1	CASSRSTGDNEKLFF	TGTGCCAGCAGTAGATCGACAGGAGACAATGAAAAACTGTTTTTT
TRBJ1-4	NA	few	TRBV2	CASTAGVWGEKLFF	TGTGCCAGCACAGCAGGGGTGTGGGGTGAAAAACTGTTTTTT
TRBJ1-1	NA	few	TRBV29-1	CSCFMNTEAFF	TGCAGCTGTTTTATGAACACTGAAGCTTTCTTT
TRBJ1-5	NA	few	TRBV25-1	CASSGTNGQPQHF	TGTGCCAGCAGCGGGACCAATGGACAGCCCCAGCATTTT
TRBJ2-7	NA	once	TRBV29-1	CSSGDKYEQYF	TGCAGCTCGGGGGATAAATACGAGCAGTACTTC
TRBJ2-7	TRBD1	NA	TRBV5-4	CASSDPGQGFSEQYF	TGTGCCAGCAGCGATCCGGGACAGGGGTTCTCCGAGCAGTACTTC
TRBJ1-5	NA	NA	TRBV15	CATSNGGGSNQPQHF	TGTGCCACCAGCAACGGCGGGGGTAGCAATCAGCCCCAGCATTTT
TRBJ2-5	TRBD1	NA	TRBV28	CASSLAAQWAQDRGRQETQYF	TGTGCCAGCAGTTTAGCCGCCCAATGGGCCCAAGACAGGGGGAGGCAAGAGACCCAGTACTTC
TRBJ1-2	NA	NA	TRBV19	CASTEGQNYGYTF	TGTGCCAGTACCGAAGGACAGAACTATGGCTACACCTTC
TRBJ2-7	NA	many	TRBV6-6	CASSYTDSPPNF	TGTGCCAGCAGTTACACGGACAGCCCCCCGAACTTC
TRBJ1-2	NA	NA	TRBV5-4	CASSPRASTYNYGYTF	TGTGCCAGCAGCCCCAGGGCCAGTACCTATAACTATGGCTACACCTTC
TRBJ2-7	NA	few	TRBV12-5	CASGLKQGLSYEQYF	TGTGCTAGTGGTTTGAAGCAGGGTCTTTCGTACGAGCAGTACTTC
TRBJ1-3	TRBD1	few	TRBV5-1	CASSPTGNTGNTIYF	TGCGCCAGCAGCCCGACAGGGAACACTGGAAACACCATATATTTT
TRBJ1-6	TRBD1	NA	TRBV4-3	CASSQVPPRQGSSYNSPLHF	TGCGCCAGCAGCCAAGTCCCCCCCAGACAGGGAAGCTCCTATAATTCACCCCTCCACTTT
TRBJ2-7	TRBD1	once	TRBV7-2	CASSSRTGGNYEQYF	TGTGCCAGCAGCTCCCGGACAGGGGGAAACTACGAGCAGTACTTC
TRBJ1-4	NA	once	TRBV6-5	CASSYGSLNEKLFF	TGTGCCAGCAGTTATGGCAGCCTTAATGAAAAACTGTTTTTT
TRBJ1-2	NA	NA	TRBV30	CAWKAGLNHGYTF	TGTGCCTGGAAGGCGGGACTTAATCATGGCTACACCTTC
TRBJ1-4	TRBD1	NA	TRBV4-3	CASSPTDRALIEKLFF	TGCGCCAGCAGCCCCACCGACAGGGCCTTAATAGAAAAACTGTTTTTT
TRBJ2-7	TRBD1	NA	TRBV7-9	CASSPRQGPYEQYF	TGTGCCAGCAGCCCCAGACAGGGACCCTACGAGCAGTACTTC
TRBJ2-1	NA	NA	TRBV9	CASSVGGVNEQFF	TGTGCCAGCAGCGTAGGAGGGGTCAATGAGCAGTTCTTC
TRBJ1-2	TRBD1	NA	TRBV6-4	CASSVWAATGGNYGYTF	TGTGCCAGCAGTGTATGGGCGGCGACAGGGGGCAACTATGGCTACACCTTC
TRBJ1-6	TRBD1	NA	TRBV6-5	CASSYSRQGGSPLHF	TGTGCCAGCAGTTACTCGAGACAGGGTGGTTCACCCCTCCACTTT
TRBJ2-5	NA	NA	TRBV5-6	CASSLGREETQYF	TGTGCCAGCAGCTTGGGCCGCGAAGAGACCCAGTACTTC
TRBJ2-7	TRBD1	NA	TRBV10-3	CAIRGQVSSYEQYF	TGTGCCATCAGGGGACAGGTTAGCTCCTACGAGCAGTACTTC
TRBJ1-1	NA	NA	TRBV7-2	CASSPNHGRWNTEAFF	TGTGCCAGCAGCCCTAACCACGGGCGGTGGAACACTGAAGCTTTCTTT
TRBJ1-2	NA	few	TRBV2	CASSERQGSYGYTF	TGTGCCAGCAGTGAAAGGCAGGGATCCTATGGCTACACCTTC
TRBJ2-1	TRBD2	NA	TRBV7-3	CASSHQGGRGKFF	TGTGCCAGCAGCCACCAGGGAGGGCGGGGAAAGTTCTTC
TRBJ1-6	TRBD1	NA	TRBV4-2	CASSPGQGSSNSPLHF	TGTGCCAGCAGCCCCGGACAGGGTAGTTCTAATTCACCCCTCCACTTT